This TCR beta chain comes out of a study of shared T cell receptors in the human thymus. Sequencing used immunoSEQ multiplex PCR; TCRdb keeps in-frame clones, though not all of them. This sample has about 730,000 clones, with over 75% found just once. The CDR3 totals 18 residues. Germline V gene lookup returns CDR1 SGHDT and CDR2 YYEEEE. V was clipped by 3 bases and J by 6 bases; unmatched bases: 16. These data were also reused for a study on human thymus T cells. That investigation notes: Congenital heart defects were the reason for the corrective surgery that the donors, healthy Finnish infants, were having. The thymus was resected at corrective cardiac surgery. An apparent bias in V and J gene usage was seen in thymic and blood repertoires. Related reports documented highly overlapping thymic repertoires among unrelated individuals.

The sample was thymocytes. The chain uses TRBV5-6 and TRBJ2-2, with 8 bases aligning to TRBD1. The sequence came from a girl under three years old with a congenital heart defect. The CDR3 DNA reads TGTGCCAGCAGCTATTCCCAATCCAGACAGGGGAAGTCCGGGGAGCTGTTTTTT. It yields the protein CASSYSQSRQGKSGELFF. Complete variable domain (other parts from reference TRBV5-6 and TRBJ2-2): DAGVTQSPTHLIKTRGQQVTLRCSPKSGHDTVSWYQQALGQGPQFIFQYYEEEERQRGNFPDRFSGHQFPNYSSELNVNALLLGDSALYLCASSYSQSRQGKSGELFFGEGSRLTVL.